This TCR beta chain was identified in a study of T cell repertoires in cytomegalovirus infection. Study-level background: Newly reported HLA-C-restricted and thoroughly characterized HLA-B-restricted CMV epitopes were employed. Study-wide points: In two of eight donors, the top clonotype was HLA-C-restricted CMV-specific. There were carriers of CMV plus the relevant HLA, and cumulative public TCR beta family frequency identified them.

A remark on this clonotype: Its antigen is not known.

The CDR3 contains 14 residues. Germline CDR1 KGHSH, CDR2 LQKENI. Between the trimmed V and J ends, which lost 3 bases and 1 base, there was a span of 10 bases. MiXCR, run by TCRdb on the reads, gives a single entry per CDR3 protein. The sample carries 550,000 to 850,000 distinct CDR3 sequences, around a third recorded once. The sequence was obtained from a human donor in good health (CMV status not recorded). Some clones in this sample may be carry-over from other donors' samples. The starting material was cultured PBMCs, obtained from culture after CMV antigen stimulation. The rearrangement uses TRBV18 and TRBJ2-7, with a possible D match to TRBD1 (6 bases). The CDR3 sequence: CASSPIGQSYEQYF. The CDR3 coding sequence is TGTGCCAGCTCACCCATCGGACAGTCCTACGAGCAGTACTTC. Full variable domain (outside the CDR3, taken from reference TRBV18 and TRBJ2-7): NAGVMQNPRHLVRRRGQEARLRCSPMKGHSHVYWYRQLPEEGLKFMVYLQKENIIDESGMPKERFSAEFPKEGPSILRIQQVVRGDSAAYFCASSPIGQSYEQYFGPGTRLTVT.